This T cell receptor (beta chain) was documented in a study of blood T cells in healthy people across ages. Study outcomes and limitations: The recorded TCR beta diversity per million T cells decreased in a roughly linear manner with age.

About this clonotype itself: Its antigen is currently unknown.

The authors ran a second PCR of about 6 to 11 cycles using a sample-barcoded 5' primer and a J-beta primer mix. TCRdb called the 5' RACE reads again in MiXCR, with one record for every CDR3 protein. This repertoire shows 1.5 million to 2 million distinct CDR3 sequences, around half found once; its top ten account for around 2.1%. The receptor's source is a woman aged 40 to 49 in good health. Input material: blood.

The CDR3: CASSVVQGSFAEAFF. CDR3 bases: TGTGCCAGCAGCGTAGTACAGGGTTCATTCGCTGAAGCTTTCTTT. The genes are TRBV9 and TRBJ1-1; D is possibly TRBD1 (6 bases). There are 15 residues in the CDR3. From germline, CDR1 is SGDLS and CDR2 YYNGEE. Trimming stripped 0 bases from V and 6 bases from J, with 15 bases between.